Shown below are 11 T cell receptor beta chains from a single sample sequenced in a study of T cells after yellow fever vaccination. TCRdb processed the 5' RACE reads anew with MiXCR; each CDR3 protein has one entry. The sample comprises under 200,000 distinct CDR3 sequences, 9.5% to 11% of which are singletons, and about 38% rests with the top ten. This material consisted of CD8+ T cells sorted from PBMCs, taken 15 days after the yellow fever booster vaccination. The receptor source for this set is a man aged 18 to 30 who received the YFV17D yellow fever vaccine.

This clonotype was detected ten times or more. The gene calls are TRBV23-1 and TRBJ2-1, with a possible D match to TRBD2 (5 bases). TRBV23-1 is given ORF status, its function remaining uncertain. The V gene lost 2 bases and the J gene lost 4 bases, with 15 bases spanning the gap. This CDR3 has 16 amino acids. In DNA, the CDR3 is TGCGCCAGCAGTCAACGGGAAAGCGAGGCTTACAATGAGCAGTTCTTC. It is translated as CASSQRESEAYNEQFF.

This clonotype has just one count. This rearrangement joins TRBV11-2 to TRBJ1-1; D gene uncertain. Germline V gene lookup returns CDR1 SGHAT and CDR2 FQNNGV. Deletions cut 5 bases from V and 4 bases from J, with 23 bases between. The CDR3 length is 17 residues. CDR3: CASSRLTIRKVGTEAFF. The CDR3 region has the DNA TGTGCCAGCAGCCGGCTGACCATACGCAAGGTGGGCACTGAAGCTTTCTTT.

In nucleotides, the CDR3 is TGTGCCAGCAGCCTCCTGCCCCACGAGCAGTACGTC. It is translated as CASSLLPHEQYV. The chain joins TRBV7-9 to TRBJ2-7; D unclear. CDR3 length: 12 amino acids. Germline CDR1 and CDR2: SEHNR and FQNEAQ (reference sequence). Trimming cost V 5 bases and J 5 bases, with 10 bases left between them.

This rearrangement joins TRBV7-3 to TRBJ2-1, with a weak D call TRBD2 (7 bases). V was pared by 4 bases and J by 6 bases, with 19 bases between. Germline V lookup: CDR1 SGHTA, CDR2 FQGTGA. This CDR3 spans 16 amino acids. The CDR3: CASSSSAGAPGNEQFF. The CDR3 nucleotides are TGTGCCAGCAGCTCCTCCGCGGGGGCCCCCGGCAATGAGCAGTTCTTC.

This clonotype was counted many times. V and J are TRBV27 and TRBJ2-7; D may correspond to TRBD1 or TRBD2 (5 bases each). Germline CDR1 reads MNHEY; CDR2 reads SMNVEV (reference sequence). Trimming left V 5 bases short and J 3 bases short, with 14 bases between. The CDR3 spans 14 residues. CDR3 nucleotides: TGTGCCAGCAGTCCTAGCCGGACAAGCTACGAGCAGTACTTC. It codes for CASSPSRTSYEQYF.

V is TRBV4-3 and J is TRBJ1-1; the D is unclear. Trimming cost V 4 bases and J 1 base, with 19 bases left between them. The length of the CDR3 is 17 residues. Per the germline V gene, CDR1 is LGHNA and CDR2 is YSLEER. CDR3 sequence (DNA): TGCGCCAGCAGCCCCAAGATGATGGACCTAGGGAACACTGAAGCTTTCTTT. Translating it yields CASSPKMMDLGNTEAFF.

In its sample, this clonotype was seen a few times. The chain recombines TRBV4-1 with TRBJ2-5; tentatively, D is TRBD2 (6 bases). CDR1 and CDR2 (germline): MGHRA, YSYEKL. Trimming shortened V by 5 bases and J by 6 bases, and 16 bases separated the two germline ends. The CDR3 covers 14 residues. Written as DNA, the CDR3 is TGCGCCAGCAGCGGACTACCCCAGCCAAAGACCCAGTACTTC. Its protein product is CASSGLPQPKTQYF.

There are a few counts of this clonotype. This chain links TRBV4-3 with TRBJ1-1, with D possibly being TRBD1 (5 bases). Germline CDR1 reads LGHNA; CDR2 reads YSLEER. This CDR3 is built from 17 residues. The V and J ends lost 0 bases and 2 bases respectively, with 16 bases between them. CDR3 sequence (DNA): TGCGCCAGCAGCCAAGAATCAGGGTTAAAATTTAACACTGAAGCTTTCTTT. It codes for CASSQESGLKFNTEAFF.

The CDR3 sequence is CASSQEGAGQGEDTQYF. The CDR3 nucleotides are TGTGCCAGCAGCCAAGAGGGCGCGGGACAGGGGGAGGATACGCAGTATTTT. The V gene is TRBV4-2, the J gene TRBJ2-3; 11 bases fit TRBD1. CDR3 length: 17 amino acids. V lost 0 bases and J lost 6; bases outside the gene matches: 8. Looked up from germline, CDR1 is LGHNA and CDR2 is YNFKEQ.

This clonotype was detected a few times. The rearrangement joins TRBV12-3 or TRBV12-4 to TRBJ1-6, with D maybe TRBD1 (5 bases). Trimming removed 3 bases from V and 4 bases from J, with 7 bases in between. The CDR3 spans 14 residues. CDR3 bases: TGTGCCAGCAGTTTTGGGGGTTATAATTCACCCCTCCACTTT. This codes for CASSFGGYNSPLHF.

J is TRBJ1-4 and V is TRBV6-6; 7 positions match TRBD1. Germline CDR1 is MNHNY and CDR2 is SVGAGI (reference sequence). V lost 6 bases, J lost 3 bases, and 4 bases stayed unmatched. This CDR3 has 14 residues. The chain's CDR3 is CASSPDRANEKLFF. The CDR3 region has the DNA TGTGCCAGCAGCCCCGACAGGGCTAATGAAAAACTGTTTTTT.